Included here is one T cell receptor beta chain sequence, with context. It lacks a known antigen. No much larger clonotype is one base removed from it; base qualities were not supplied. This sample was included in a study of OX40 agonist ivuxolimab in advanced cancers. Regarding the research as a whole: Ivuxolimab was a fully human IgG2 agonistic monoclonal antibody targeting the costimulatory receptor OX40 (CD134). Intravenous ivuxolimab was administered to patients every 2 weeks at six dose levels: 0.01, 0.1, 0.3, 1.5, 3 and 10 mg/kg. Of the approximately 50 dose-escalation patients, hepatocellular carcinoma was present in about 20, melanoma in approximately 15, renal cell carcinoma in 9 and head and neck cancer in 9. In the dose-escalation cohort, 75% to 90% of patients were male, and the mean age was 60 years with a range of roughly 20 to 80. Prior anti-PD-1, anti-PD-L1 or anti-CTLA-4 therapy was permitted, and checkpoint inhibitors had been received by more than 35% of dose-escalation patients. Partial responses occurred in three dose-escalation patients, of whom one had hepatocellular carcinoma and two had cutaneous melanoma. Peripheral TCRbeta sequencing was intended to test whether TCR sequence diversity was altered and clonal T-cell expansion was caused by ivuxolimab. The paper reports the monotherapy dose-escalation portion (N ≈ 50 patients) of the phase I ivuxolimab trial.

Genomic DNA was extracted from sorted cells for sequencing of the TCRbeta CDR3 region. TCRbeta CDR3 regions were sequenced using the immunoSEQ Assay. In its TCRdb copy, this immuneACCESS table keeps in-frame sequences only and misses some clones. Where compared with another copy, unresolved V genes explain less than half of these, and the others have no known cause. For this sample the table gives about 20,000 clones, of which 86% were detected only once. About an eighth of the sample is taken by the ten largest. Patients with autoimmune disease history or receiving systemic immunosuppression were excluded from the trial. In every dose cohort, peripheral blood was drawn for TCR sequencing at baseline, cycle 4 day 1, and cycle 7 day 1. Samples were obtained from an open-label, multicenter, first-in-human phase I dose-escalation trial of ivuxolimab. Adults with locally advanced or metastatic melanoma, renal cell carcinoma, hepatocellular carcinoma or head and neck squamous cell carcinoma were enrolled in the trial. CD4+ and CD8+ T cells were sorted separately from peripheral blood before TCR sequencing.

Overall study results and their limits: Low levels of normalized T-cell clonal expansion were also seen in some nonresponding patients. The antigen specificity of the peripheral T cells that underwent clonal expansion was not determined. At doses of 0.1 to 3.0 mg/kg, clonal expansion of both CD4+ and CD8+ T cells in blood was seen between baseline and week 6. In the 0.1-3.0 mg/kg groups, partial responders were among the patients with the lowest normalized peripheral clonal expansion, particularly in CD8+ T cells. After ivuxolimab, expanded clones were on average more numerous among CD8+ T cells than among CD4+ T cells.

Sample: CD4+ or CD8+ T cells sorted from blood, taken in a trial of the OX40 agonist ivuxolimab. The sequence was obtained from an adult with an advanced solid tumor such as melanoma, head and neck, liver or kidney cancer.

The nucleotide sequence reads as follows: TGTGCCATCAGTGATGCGGGACTAGCGGGAGGGCCGAACAATGAGCAGTTCTTC. This codes for CAISDAGLAGGPNNEQFF. Recombination linked TRBV10-3 to TRBJ2-1; 16 central nucleotides agree with TRBD2. The germline V gene yields ENHRY for CDR1 and SYGVKD for CDR2. The CDR3 runs 18 amino acids, cysteine and phenylalanine included. The only DNA kept is the CDR3, 54 bases in frame from the first base. Clipping removes 3 bases from V and 5 bases from J, with 7 as the unmatched junction base count.